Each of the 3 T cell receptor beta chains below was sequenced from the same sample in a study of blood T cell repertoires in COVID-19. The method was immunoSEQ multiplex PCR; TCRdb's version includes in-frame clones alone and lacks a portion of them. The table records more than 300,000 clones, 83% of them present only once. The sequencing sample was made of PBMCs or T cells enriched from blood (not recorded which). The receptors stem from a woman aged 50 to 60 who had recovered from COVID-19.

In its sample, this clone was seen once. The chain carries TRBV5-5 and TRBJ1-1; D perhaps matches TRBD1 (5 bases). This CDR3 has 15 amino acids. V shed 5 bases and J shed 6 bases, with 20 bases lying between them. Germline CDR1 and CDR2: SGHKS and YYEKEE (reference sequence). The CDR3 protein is CASSPTHVDRAEAFF. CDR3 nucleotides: TGTGCCAGCAGTCCCACCCACGTTGACAGAGCTGAAGCTTTCTTT.

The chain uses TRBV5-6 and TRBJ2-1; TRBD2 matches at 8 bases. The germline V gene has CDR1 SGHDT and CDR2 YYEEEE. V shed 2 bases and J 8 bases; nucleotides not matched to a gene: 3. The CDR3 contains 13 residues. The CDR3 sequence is CASSFGREHEQFF. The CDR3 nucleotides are TGTGCCAGCAGCTTCGGGAGGGAACATGAGCAGTTCTTC.

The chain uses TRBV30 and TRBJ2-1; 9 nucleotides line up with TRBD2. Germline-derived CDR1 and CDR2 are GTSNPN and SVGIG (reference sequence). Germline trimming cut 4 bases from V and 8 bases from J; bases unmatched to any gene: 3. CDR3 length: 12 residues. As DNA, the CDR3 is TGTGCCTGGAACCTAGCGGGGCATGAGCAGTTCTTC. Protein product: CAWNLAGHEQFF. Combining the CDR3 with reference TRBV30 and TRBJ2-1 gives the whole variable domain SQTIHQWPATLVQPVGSPLSLECTVEGTSNPNLYWYRQAAGRGLQLLFYSVGIGQISSEVPQNLSASRPQDRQFILSSKKLLLSDSGFYLCAWNLAGHEQFFGPGTRLTVL.